This T cell receptor (beta chain) was obtained from a study of T cell repertoires in cytomegalovirus infection. Overall study context: In public TCR beta signatures, there were indications of both CMV infection and matching HLA type.

This CDR3 region has 13 residues. V was clipped by 4 bases and J by 3 bases; unmatched bases: 4. Germline V lookup: CDR1 GTSNPN, CDR2 SVGIG (reference sequence). TCRdb re-called the reads with MiXCR, one entry per CDR3 protein. The sample consists of approximately 70,000 distinct CDR3 sequences, 4% of them appearing once. About this clonotype: Its specificity is unknown.

General observations from the study: CMV-specific HLA-C-restricted TCR beta clonotypes dominated the ex vivo response.

The clonotype originates from a human donor in good health (CMV status not recorded). Some clones in this sample may be carry-over from other donors' samples. The sequencing sample was made of PBMCs. The gene calls are TRBV30 and TRBJ1-1; 8 bases are shared with TRBD1. The CDR3 DNA reads TGTGCCTGGACAGGGGGCCGGGACACTGAAGCTTTCTTT. Its translation: CAWTGGRDTEAFF.